The 26 T cell receptor beta chains presented below share a single source sample, sequenced in a study of esophageal squamous cell carcinoma under preoperative chemotherapy. Time point here: after preoperative PTX-NDP chemotherapy. A single record per CDR3 protein comes from TCRdb applying MiXCR to the PCR reads. The table lists about 9,600 distinct CDR3 sequences, under 55% of them singletons. The sample was acquired from a patient given preoperative chemotherapy. The source of these receptors is a human donor with esophageal squamous cell carcinoma. The donor label of this sample is uncertain.

The chain couples TRBV12-3 or TRBV12-4 to TRBJ2-4, with TRBD2 matching 7 bases. The CDR3 covers 15 residues. V lost 3 bases and J lost 13; bases outside the gene matches: 15. DNA of the CDR3: TGTGCCAGCAGTTTGGGGGGGAGAAGCAAAAACACGCAGTACTTC. Translation gives CASSLGGRSKNTQYF.

This chain's CDR3 is CASSPLLVAGLTDTQYF. The CDR3 DNA follows: TGTGCCAGCAGTCCTCTTTTAGTAGCCGGCCTCACAGATACGCAGTATTTT. The rearrangement uses TRBV6-1 and TRBJ2-3; D ambiguous. The CDR3 consists of 17 residues. Germline values: CDR1 MNHNS, CDR2 SASEGT. V lost 5 bases and J lost 2, with 20 bases in between.

The table lists this clonotype with many counts. The CDR3 DNA follows: TGTGCCAGCAGTGAAAATTACGAGCAGTACTTC. Amino acid sequence: CASSENYEQYF. The chain joins TRBV6-1 to TRBJ2-7; D not resolved. This CDR3 region has 11 residues. CDR1 is MNHNS, CDR2 SASEGT, per germline. The V and J ends lost 2 bases and 4 bases respectively, with 3 bases between them.

Turning to this clonotype: Its ends do not fully match the called genes, so a read error is possible. The rearrangement uses TRBV7-2 and TRBJ2-1; TRBD2 might be the D (5 bases). The CDR3 has 15 amino acids. Per the germline V gene, CDR1 is SGHTA and CDR2 is FQGNSA. Here the CDR3 reads CASSLAPSETGEQFF. Here the CDR3 DNA reads TGTGCCAGCAGCTTAGCACCCTCGGAGACCGGGGAGCAGTTTTTT.

This clonotype was seen repeatedly, ten times or more. This sequence joins TRBV30 and TRBJ2-1, with D perhaps TRBD2 (7 bases). Near its end, the DNA agrees better with TRBJ2-7, so the J call may be wrong. The CDR3 is made up of 13 amino acids. Per germline, CDR1 GTSNPN and CDR2 SVGIG (reference sequence). The CDR3 reads CAVWRGGTYEQYF. The DNA for the CDR3 is TGTGCGGTGTGGAGGGGGGGAACCTACGAGCAGTACTTC.

A note on this clonotype: The junction shows a germline mismatch at one end, possibly a read error. The V and J genes are TRBV6-1 and TRBJ2-3, with D possibly being TRBD1 or TRBD2 (6 bases each). Looked up from germline, CDR1 is MNHNS and CDR2 is SASEGT. This CDR3 is built from 12 residues. CDR3 region: CASSEQLGGQVF. The CDR3 DNA reads as TGTGCCAGCAGTGAACAACTTGGGGGGCAGGTCTTC.

This clonotype was counted between two and nine times. The CDR3 sequence is CASSTQGAPGNTIYF. CDR3 DNA sequence: TGTGCCAGCAGTACACAGGGGGCGCCTGGAAACACCATATATTTT. The gene calls are TRBV6-1 and TRBJ1-3, with 9 bases lining up with TRBD1. This CDR3 has 15 residues. V lost 5 bases to trimming and J lost 2 bases; unmatched junction nucleotides: 4. Germline V gene lookup returns CDR1 MNHNS and CDR2 SASEGT.

The V and J genes are TRBV9 and TRBJ2-3, with D perhaps assigned TRBD1 or TRBD2 (5 bases each). The V end was cut by 3 bases, the J end by 4 bases, with 24 bases between. CDR1 and CDR2 (germline): SGDLS, YYNGEE. This CDR3 has 18 amino acids. The CDR3 coding sequence is TGTGCCAGCAGCGACCGGGACCTAGCCTTTCATGGCGCAGATACGCAGTATTTT. This codes for CASSDRDLAFHGADTQYF.

This clonotype turned up a few times. The chain is built from TRBV5-1 and TRBJ1-3; D remains unclear. The germline CDR1 and CDR2 sequences are SGHRS and YFSETQ. The CDR3 loop spans 16 amino acids. The V gene lost 0 bases and the J gene lost 0 bases, with 10 bases spanning the gap. The CDR3 region has the DNA TGCGCCAGCAGCTTGGGGGCCGGAAGCTCTGGAAACACCATATATTTT. It specifies CASSLGAGSSGNTIYF.

The chain uses TRBV3-1 and TRBJ2-1; the D gene could be TRBD1 or TRBD2 (5 bases each). This CDR3 comprises 14 residues. Germline V CDR1 and CDR2: LGHDT, YNNKEL (reference sequence). Trimming removed 1 base from V and 10 bases from J, with 14 bases in between. CDR3 nucleotides: TGTGCCAGCAGCCAAGCACAGGACTCCTACGAGCAGTTCTTC. Residues: CASSQAQDSYEQFF.

A word on this clonotype: This may be a read error: a much more frequent sequence differs by one nucleotide. As the CDR3 is not closed by the conserved phenylalanine or tryptophan, this likely results from a read error. The V and J genes are TRBV2 and TRBJ2-1, with D possibly matching TRBD2 (7 bases). The J call may be in error: the DNA end matches TRBJ2-5 better. The CDR3 covers 14 residues. CDR1 is SNHLY and CDR2 is FYNNEI in the germline V gene. The CDR3 DNA sequence: TGTGCCAGCAGGGGGGCGGGAGTACGGGAGACCCAGTACTTA. It is translated as CASRGAGVRETQYL.

The chain uses TRBV6-1 and TRBJ2-1, with TRBD2 identical over 11 bases. TRBJ2-5 matches the DNA end more closely, so the J call is doubtful. Germline V CDR1 and CDR2: MNHNS, SASEGT. The CDR3 totals 15 residues. CDR3 bases: TGTGCCAGCAGTGGACTAGCGGGACGGGGAGAGACCCAGTACTTC. Protein sequence: CASSGLAGRGETQYF.

This clonotype was seen at least ten times. The chain's CDR3 is CSVEDQTGTEQYF. DNA for the CDR3: TGCAGCGTTGAAGACCAGACAGGGACCGAGCAGTACTTC. The rearrangement uses TRBV29-1 and TRBJ2-7; 7 bases fit TRBD1. After removal of 0 bases from V and 6 bases from J, the junction contained 5 bases not matched to a gene. The CDR3 is 13 residues long. Germline lookup yields CDR1 SQVTM and CDR2 ANQGSEA.

CDR3 sequence reads: CATRGQAGTDTQYF. The DNA of the CDR3 is TGTGCCACCAGGGGACAGGCGGGCACAGATACGCAGTATTTT. The rearrangement uses TRBV11-3 and TRBJ2-3, with 8 bases fitting TRBD1. The germline V gene encodes CDR1 SGHNT and CDR2 YENEEA. This CDR3 is 14 amino acids long. V trimming: 10 bases; J trimming: 1 base; junction bases outside the gene matches: 7.

Note on this clonotype: Mismatch with germline at one junction end may stem from a read error. This sequence joins TRBV7-2 and TRBJ2-1; 7 nucleotides align to TRBD2. This CDR3 spans 17 amino acids. Looked up from germline, CDR1 is SGHTA and CDR2 is FQGNSA. This CDR3 reads CASSSRGEVVRRDTQFF. CDR3 in DNA: TGTGCCAGCAGCTCCCGGGGGGAGGTTGTGAGAAGGGATACGCAGTTCTTT.

This chain connects TRBV5-1 to TRBJ2-4, with unresolved D. Between the trimmed V and J ends, which lost 2 bases and 13 bases, there was a span of 22 bases. The germline V gene encodes CDR1 SGHRS and CDR2 YFSETQ. The CDR3 has 15 amino acids. The CDR3 DNA is TGCGCCAGCAGCTTAGATTGGCCCACAGCAGATGAGCAGTACTTC. Its protein product is CASSLDWPTADEQYF.

The chain carries TRBV6-5 and TRBJ2-3; 7 nucleotides agree with TRBD2. Trimming removed 2 bases from V and 0 bases from J; junction bases left unmatched: 2. The germline V gene has CDR1 MNHEY and CDR2 SVGAGI. The CDR3 is made up of 15 amino acids. The CDR3 bases are TGTGCCAGCAGTTACGGGGGGGGAAGCACAGATACGCAGTATTTT. It codes for CASSYGGGSTDTQYF.

As regards this clonotype: A junction boundary mismatches the germline segment, possibly from a read error. V usage is TRBV6-5 and J usage is TRBJ2-3; possibly TRBD2 for D (6 bases). The CDR3 is 15 residues long. CDR1 and CDR2 (germline): MNHEY, SVGAGI. The chain's CDR3 is CASSWNWGVTDEQFF. The CDR3 nucleotides read TGTGCCAGCAGTTGGAATTGGGGGGTCACCGATGAGCAGTTTTTT.

The J gene is TRBJ2-1, the V gene TRBV6-1, with 7 bases identical to TRBD2. The closer fit of TRBJ2-7 to the DNA end suggests the J call may be wrong. There are 15 residues in the CDR3. Germline values: CDR1 MNHNS, CDR2 SASEGT. This CDR3 is CARGPEAGVTNTQYF. Written as DNA, the CDR3 is TGTGCCCGCGGACCTGAGGCGGGGGTAACAAATACGCAGTACTTC.

The chain links TRBV25-1 to TRBJ2-1; 12 positions agree with TRBD2. Germline lookup yields CDR1 MGHDK and CDR2 SYGVNS. The ends lost 2 bases at V and 9 bases at J; junction bases unmatched: 8. The CDR3 contains 16 residues. CDR3 nucleotides: TGTGCCAGCAGTGAAATGACTAGCGGGAGATACGGTGAGCAGTTCTTC. Residues: CASSEMTSGRYGEQFF.

This clonotype ranks as medium-sized (0.01 to 0.1%). The CDR3 reads CASSESQGWEFADTQYF. The CDR3 DNA sequence: TGTGCCAGCAGTGAATCCCAGGGGTGGGAGTTCGCAGATACGCAGTATTTT. The chain carries TRBV6-1 and TRBJ2-3; TRBD1 is a possible D gene (6 bases). V was cut by 2 bases and J by 4 bases, with 19 bases left in between. The CDR3 has 17 amino acids. Germline CDR1 reads MNHNS; CDR2 reads SASEGT.

This rearrangement joins TRBV7-8 to TRBJ2-2; 8 nucleotides agree with TRBD2. V lost 6 bases and J lost 16; bases outside the gene matches: 22. Germline V lookup: CDR1 SGHVS, CDR2 FQNEAQ. CDR3 length equals 16 residues. DNA for the CDR3: TGTGCCAGCAGTCGGGGGGGGACCGTCAGCACCGAGGCGCAGTTTTTT. Amino acid sequence: CASSRGGTVSTEAQFF.

At least ten counts were recorded for this clonotype. The gene calls are TRBV5-4 and TRBJ2-1; 7 bases line up with TRBD2. J gave up 3 bases and V 3 bases, and 0 bases lay outside the gene matches. The CDR3 sequence is 13 residues long. Germline-derived CDR1 and CDR2 are SGHNT and YYREEE (reference sequence). As DNA, the CDR3 is TGTGCCAGCAGCTGGACTAGCTACAATGAGCAGTTCTTC. Amino acid sequence: CASSWTSYNEQFF.

CDR3 amino acids: CASSRNTFEGNEQFF. CDR3 bases: TGCGCCAGCAGCCGAAACACATTCGAGGGAAATGAGCAGTTCTTC. V usage is TRBV5-1 and J usage is TRBJ2-1; possible D gene TRBD2, 5 bases. The CDR3 is 15 residues long. V was cut by 4 bases and J by 7 bases, with 18 bases left in between. In germline, CDR1 is SGHRS, CDR2 YFSETQ.

This clonotype was detected a few times. The CDR3 is CASSADTIEELFF. In DNA form, the CDR3 reads TGTGCCAGCAGCGCAGACACTATCGAGGAGCTGTTTTTT. The genes are TRBV9 and TRBJ2-2; D gene uncertain. The CDR3 spans 13 residues. Germline V gene lookup returns CDR1 SGDLS and CDR2 YYNGEE. V was clipped by 3 bases and J by 10 bases, with 13 bases between them. The entire variable domain, with the rest obtained from reference TRBV9 and TRBJ2-2, is as follows: DSGVTQTPKHLITATGQRVTLRCSPRSGDLSVYWYQQSLDQGLQFLIQYYNGEERAKGNILERFSAQQFPDLHSELNLSSLELGDSALYFCASSADTIEELFFGEGSRLTVL.

With regard to this clonotype: Its ends do not fully match the called genes, so a read error is possible. The chain carries TRBV11-3 and TRBJ2-6; unclear D gene. Germline values: CDR1 SGHNT, CDR2 YENEEA. The CDR3 consists of 16 residues. CDR3 sequence (DNA): TGTGCCAACAGCTCGAGAGGTGGGTCTGGGGCCAACGTCCTGACTTTC. It is translated as CANSSRGGSGANVLTF.